This paragraph reports one T cell receptor (beta chain). This specimen comes from a study of blood T cell repertoires in COVID-19. About the study: COVID-19 samples, acute and convalescent, were from the United States, Italy and Spain.

The germline V gene encodes CDR1 MNHEY and CDR2 SVGAGI. CDR3 length: 14 residues. With V trimmed by 7 bases and J by 2 bases, 5 bases remained unmatched. TCRdb keeps only in-frame clones here, not all; method: immunoSEQ multiplex PCR. The sample shows approximately 72,000 clones, approximately 89% of them seen only once. The source of this sequence is an older woman with acute or convalescent COVID-19. Sequenced material: peripheral blood. V usage is TRBV6-5 and J usage is TRBJ1-5; TRBD1 matches 7 bases. The chain's CDR3 is CASTPGTGNQPQHF. The CDR3 DNA sequence: TGTGCCAGCACCCCCGGGACAGGCAATCAGCCCCAGCATTTT.